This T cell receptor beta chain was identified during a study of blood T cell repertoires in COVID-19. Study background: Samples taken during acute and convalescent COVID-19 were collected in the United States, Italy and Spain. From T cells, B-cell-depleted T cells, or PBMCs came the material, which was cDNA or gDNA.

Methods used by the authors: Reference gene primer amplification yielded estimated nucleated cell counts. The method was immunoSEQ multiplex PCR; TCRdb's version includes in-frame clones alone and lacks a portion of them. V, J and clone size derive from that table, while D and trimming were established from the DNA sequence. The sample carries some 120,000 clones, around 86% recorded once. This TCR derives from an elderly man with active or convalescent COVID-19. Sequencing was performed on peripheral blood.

CDR3 DNA: TGTGCCAGCACCGCTGGGCGGGAGAGCTCCTACGAGCAGTACTTC. As protein: CASTAGRESSYEQYF. This rearrangement joins TRBV27 to TRBJ2-7, with 7 bases that match TRBD2. The CDR3 length is 15 residues. CDR1 and CDR2 from the germline V gene are MNHEY and SMNVEV (reference sequence). Trimming took 7 bases from V and 0 from J; bases not matched to a gene: 9.